The present T cell receptor beta chain was sequenced within a study of human T cells and chemical hapten exposure. As to time point: patch test 2, 6 weeks after DPC sensitization. Treatment meaning: therapeutic diphenylcyclopropenone sensitization with weekly scalp DPC. This CDR3 spans 13 amino acids. Germline V gene sequence: CDR1 DFQATT, CDR2 SNEGSKA (reference sequence). V shed 6 bases, J shed 6 bases, and the junction held 3 bases outside the gene matches. TCRdb reanalysed the RACE reads using MiXCR and keeps one entry per CDR3 protein. The table shows 350,000 to 400,000 distinct CDR3 sequences, with about 6% occurring only once.

The receptor was isolated from a woman aged 18-35 years with alopecia areata. Some clones in this sample may be carry-over from other donors' samples. This chain links TRBV20-1 with TRBJ2-1; 12 bases align to TRBD2. Sequencing used whole blood, obtained in connection with sensitization to the hapten diphenylcyclopropenone (DPC). The CDR3 reads CSAKLAGGNEQFF. The CDR3 nucleotides are TGCAGTGCGAAACTAGCGGGGGGCAATGAGCAGTTCTTC.